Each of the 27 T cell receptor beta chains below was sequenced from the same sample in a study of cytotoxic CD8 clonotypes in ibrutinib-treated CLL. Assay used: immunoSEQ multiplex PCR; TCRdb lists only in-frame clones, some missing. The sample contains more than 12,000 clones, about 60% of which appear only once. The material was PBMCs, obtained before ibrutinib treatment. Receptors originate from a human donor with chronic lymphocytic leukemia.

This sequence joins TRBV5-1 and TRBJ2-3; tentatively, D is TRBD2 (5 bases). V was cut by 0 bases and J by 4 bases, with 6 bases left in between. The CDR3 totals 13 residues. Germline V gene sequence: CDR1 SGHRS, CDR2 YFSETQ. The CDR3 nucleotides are TGCGCCAGCAGCTTGGGAGGGCCAGATACGCAGTATTTT. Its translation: CASSLGGPDTQYF. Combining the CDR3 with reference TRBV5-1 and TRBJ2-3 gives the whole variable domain KAGVTQTPRYLIKTRGQQVTLSCSPISGHRSVSWYQQTPGQGLQFLFEYFSETQRNKGNFPGRFSGRQFSNSRSEMNVSTLELGDSALYLCASSLGGPDTQYFGPGTRLTVL.

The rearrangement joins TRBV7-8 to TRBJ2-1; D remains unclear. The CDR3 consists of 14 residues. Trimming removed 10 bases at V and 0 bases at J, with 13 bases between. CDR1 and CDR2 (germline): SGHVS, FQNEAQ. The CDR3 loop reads CATSPPGSYNEQFF. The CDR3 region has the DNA TGTGCCACTTCTCCACCGGGCTCCTACAATGAGCAGTTCTTC.

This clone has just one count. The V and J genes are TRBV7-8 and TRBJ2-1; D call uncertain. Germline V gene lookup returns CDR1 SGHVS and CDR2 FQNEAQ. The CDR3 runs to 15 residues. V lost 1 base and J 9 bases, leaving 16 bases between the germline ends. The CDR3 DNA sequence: TGTGCCAGCAGCTTAGGGACCTGGCCTTGGGGTGAGCAGTTCTTC. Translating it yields CASSLGTWPWGEQFF. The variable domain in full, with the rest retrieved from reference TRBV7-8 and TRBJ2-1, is GAGVSQSPRYKVAKRGQDVALRCDPISGHVSLFWYQQALGQGPEFLTYFQNEAQLDKSGLPSDRFFAERPEGSVSTLKIQRTQQEDSAVYLCASSLGTWPWGEQFFGPGTRLTVL.

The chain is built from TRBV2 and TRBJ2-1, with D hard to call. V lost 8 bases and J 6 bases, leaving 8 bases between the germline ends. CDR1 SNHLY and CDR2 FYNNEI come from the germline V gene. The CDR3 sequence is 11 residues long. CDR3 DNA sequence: TGTGCCAGCTGGTCCGCCAATGAGCAGTTCTTC. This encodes CASWSANEQFF.

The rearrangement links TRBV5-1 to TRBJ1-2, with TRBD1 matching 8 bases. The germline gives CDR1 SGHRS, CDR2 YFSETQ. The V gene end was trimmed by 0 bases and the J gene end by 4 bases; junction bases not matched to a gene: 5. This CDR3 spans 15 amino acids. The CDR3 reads CASSLDGQGIYGYTF. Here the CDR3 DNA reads TGCGCCAGCAGCTTGGACGGACAGGGAATCTATGGCTACACCTTC. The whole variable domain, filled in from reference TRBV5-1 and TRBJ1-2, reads KAGVTQTPRYLIKTRGQQVTLSCSPISGHRSVSWYQQTPGQGLQFLFEYFSETQRNKGNFPGRFSGRQFSNSRSEMNVSTLELGDSALYLCASSLDGQGIYGYTFGSGTRLTVV.

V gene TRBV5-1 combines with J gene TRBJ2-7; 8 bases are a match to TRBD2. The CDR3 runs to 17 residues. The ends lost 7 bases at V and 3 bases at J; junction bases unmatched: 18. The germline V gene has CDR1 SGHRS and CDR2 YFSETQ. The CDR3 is CASSLSGGPAFYYEQYV. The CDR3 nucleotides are TGCGCCAGCTCGCTGAGCGGGGGCCCGGCGTTTTACTACGAGCAGTACGTC.

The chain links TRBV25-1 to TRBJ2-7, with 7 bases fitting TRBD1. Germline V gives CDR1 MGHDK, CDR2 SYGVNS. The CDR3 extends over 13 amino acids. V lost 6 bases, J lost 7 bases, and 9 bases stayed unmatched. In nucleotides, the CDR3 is TGTGCCAGCAGGGAGTCGACAGGGACGGAGCAGTACTTC. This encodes CASRESTGTEQYF.

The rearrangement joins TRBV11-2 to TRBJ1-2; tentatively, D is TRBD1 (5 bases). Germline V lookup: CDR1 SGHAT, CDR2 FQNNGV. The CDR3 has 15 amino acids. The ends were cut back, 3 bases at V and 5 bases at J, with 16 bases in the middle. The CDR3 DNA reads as TGTGCCAGCAGCTTGGGACCCGGGGGAGGATATGGCTACACCTTC. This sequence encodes CASSLGPGGGYGYTF.

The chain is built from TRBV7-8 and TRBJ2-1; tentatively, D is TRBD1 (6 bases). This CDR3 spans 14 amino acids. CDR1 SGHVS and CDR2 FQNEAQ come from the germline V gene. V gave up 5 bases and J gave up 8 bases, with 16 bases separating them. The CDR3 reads CASSPDRLGHEQFF. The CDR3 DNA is TGTGCCAGCAGCCCGGACAGACTGGGACATGAGCAGTTCTTC. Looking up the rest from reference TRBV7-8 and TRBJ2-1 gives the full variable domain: GAGVSQSPRYKVAKRGQDVALRCDPISGHVSLFWYQQALGQGPEFLTYFQNEAQLDKSGLPSDRFFAERPEGSVSTLKIQRTQQEDSAVYLCASSPDRLGHEQFFGPGTRLTVL.

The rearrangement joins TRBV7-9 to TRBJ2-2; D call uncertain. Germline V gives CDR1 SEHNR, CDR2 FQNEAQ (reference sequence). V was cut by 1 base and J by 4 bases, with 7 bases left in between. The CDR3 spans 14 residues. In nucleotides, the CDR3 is TGTGCCAGCAGCTTAGTCGGCGGCACCGGGGAGCTGTTTTTT. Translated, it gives CASSLVGGTGELFF.

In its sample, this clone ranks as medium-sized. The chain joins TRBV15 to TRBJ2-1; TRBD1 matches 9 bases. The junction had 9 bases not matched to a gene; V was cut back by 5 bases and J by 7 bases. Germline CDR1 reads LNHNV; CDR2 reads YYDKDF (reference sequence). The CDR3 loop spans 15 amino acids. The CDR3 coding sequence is TGTGCCACCAGCGTCACCGGGACAGGGAGGAATGAGCAGTTCTTC. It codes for CATSVTGTGRNEQFF.

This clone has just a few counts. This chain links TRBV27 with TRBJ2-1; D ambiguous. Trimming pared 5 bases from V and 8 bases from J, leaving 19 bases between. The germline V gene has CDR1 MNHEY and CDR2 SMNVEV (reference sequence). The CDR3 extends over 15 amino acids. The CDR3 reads CASSPRLPLRDEQFF. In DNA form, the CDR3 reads TGTGCCAGCAGTCCCCGGTTACCTTTGCGAGATGAGCAGTTCTTC.

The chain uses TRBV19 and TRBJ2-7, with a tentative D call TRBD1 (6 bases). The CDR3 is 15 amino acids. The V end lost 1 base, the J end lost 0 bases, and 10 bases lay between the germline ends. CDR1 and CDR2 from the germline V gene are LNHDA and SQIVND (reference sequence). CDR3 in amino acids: CASSIAQGSSYEQYF. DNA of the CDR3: TGTGCCAGTAGTATAGCGCAGGGGAGCTCCTACGAGCAGTACTTC.

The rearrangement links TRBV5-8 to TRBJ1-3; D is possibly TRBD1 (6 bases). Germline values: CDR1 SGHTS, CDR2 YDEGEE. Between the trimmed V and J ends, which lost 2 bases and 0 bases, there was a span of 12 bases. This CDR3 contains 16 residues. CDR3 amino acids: CASSLIRQASGNTIYF. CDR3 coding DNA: TGTGCCAGCAGCTTAATCAGACAGGCCTCTGGAAACACCATATATTTT.

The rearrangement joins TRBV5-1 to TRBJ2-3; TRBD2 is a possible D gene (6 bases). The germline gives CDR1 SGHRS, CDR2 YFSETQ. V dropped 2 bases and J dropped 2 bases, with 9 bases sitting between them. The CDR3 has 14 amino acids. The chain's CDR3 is CASSFGLYTDTQYF. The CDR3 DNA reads TGCGCCAGCAGCTTTGGACTATACACAGATACGCAGTATTTT.

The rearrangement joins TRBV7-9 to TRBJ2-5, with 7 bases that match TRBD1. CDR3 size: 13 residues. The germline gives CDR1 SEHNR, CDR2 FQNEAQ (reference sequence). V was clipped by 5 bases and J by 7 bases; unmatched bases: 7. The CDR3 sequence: CASSVGQSGTQYF. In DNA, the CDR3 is TGTGCCAGCAGCGTGGGACAGTCGGGGACCCAGTACTTC.

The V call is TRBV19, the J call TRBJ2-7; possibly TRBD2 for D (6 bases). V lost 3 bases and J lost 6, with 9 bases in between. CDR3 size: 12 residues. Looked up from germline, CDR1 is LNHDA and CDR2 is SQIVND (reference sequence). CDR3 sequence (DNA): TGTGCCAGTAGTATCGGGGGAGGCGAGCAGTACTTC. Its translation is CASSIGGGEQYF.

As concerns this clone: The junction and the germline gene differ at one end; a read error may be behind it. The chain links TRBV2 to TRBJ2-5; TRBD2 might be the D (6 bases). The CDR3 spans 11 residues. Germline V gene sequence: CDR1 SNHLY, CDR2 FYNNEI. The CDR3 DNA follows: TGTGCCAGCAGTGAAACGGCTAGCGCCCACTTC. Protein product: CASSETASAHF.

CDR3 residues: CASSYDRIYGYTF. The DNA for the CDR3 is TGTGCCAGCAGTTACGACAGAATCTATGGCTACACCTTC. V is TRBV28 and J is TRBJ1-2, with D maybe TRBD1 (5 bases). The CDR3 has 13 amino acids. V was shortened by 4 bases and J by 4 bases, with 10 bases between the two germline ends. The germline gives CDR1 MDHEN, CDR2 SYDVKM.

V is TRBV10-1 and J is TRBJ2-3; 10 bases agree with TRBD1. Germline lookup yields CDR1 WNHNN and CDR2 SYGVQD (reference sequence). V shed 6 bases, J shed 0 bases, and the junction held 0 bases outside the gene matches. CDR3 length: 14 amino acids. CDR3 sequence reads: CASRTGGSTDTQYF. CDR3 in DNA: TGCGCCAGCAGGACAGGGGGCAGCACAGATACGCAGTATTTT.

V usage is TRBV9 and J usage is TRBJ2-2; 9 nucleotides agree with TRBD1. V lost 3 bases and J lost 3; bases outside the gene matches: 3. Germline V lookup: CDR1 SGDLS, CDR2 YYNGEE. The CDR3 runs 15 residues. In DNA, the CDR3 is TGTGCCAGCAGCGCCGGGACAGGGCACACCGGGGAGCTGTTTTTT. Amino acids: CASSAGTGHTGELFF. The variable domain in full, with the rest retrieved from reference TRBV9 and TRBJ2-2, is DSGVTQTPKHLITATGQRVTLRCSPRSGDLSVYWYQQSLDQGLQFLIQYYNGEERAKGNILERFSAQQFPDLHSELNLSSLELGDSALYFCASSAGTGHTGELFFGEGSRLTVL.

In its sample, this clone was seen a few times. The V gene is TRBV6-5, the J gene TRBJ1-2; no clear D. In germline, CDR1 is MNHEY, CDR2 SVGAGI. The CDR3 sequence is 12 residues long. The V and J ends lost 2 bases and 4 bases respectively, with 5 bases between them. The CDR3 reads CASSYGGYGYTF. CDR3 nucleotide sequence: TGTGCCAGCAGTTACGGAGGCTATGGCTACACCTTC.

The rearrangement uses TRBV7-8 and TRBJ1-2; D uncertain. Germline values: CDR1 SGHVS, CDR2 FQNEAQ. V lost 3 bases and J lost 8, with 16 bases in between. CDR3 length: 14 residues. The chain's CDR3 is CASSLTGKPDGYTF. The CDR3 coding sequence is TGTGCCAGCAGCTTGACCGGGAAACCCGACGGCTACACCTTC.

The CDR3 region has the DNA TGTGCCAGCAGTTTACCCGGTCTAGCGGGGGGGTCAAATGACAATGAGCAGTTCTTC. Encoded protein: CASSLPGLAGGSNDNEQFF. The chain has TRBV28 and TRBJ2-1; 12 bases fit TRBD2. This CDR3 has 19 amino acids. J gave up 5 bases and V 2 bases, and 13 bases lay outside the gene matches. Germline values: CDR1 MDHEN, CDR2 SYDVKM.

CDR3 in DNA: TGTGCCAGCAGCTTAGTGGCGTCGGGAGTCACAGATACGCAGTATTTT. Its translation: CASSLVASGVTDTQYF. The V and J genes are TRBV11-3 and TRBJ2-3, with D perhaps matching TRBD2 (6 bases). Trimming took off 1 base at V and 2 bases at J, with 13 bases between the two ends. Germline CDR1 reads SGHNT; CDR2 reads YENEEA. This CDR3 has 16 residues.

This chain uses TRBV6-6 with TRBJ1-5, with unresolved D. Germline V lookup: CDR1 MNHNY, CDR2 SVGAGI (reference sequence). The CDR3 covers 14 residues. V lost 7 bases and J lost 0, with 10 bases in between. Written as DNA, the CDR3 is TGTGCCAGCACGGCCCTCATTAGCAATCAGCCCCAGCATTTT. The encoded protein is CASTALISNQPQHF.

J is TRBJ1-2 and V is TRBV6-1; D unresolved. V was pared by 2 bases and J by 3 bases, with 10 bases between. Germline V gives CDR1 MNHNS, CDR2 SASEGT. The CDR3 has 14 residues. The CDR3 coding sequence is TGTGCCAGCAGTGAAATGGCAAACCACTATGGCTACACCTTC. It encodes CASSEMANHYGYTF.